The present T cell receptor beta chain was sequenced within a study of human T cells and chemical hapten exposure. Whole-study results and caveats: The study found that DPC sensitization did not change TCRs above 1 in 1000 frequency. The count of PT1 expanded TCRs correlated positively with patch test score.

V shed 3 bases and J shed 2 bases, with 14 bases lying between them. CDR3 length equals 16 residues. This clonotype was observed at least ten times. Its target is unknown. Indicated time point: pre-sensitization, week 0. Treatment indicated: therapeutic diphenylcyclopropenone sensitization with weekly scalp DPC. The library gave individual cDNA molecules unique molecular identifiers. TCRdb used MiXCR to reprocess the RACE reads, holding one entry per CDR3 protein. The sample gives around 120,000 distinct CDR3 sequences, roughly 14% of which show up once; around 2.8% is in the top ten. The origin of this receptor is a woman younger than 35 with alopecia areata. Some clones in this sample may be carry-over from other donors' samples. Source: whole blood, taken in connection with sensitization to the hapten diphenylcyclopropenone (DPC). J is TRBJ1-5 and V is TRBV12-3 or TRBV12-4, with D possibly matching TRBD1 (5 bases). For the CDR3, the DNA is TGTGCCAGCAGTTTTATGCAGGGTTTTGGCAATCAGCCCCAGCATTTT. This codes for CASSFMQGFGNQPQHF.